The 9 T cell receptor beta chains below were found in one sample sequenced in a study of PD-1 blockade in classical Hodgkin lymphoma. Autologous stem cell transplantation was followed by relapse in every patient, and brentuximab vedotin exposure varied. Sequencing was performed with immunoSEQ multiplex PCR; in TCRdb, only in-frame clones are kept and a portion is missing. This repertoire shows fewer than 90,000 clones, under 95% found once; its top ten account for approximately 8.1%. The material sequenced was peripheral blood mononuclear cells (PBMCs), taken at baseline. The receptors were gathered from a human donor with classical Hodgkin lymphoma.

The chain uses TRBV19 and TRBJ2-7; D gene uncertain. Trimming shortened V by 3 bases and J by 1 base, and 4 bases separated the two germline ends. The CDR3 contains 12 residues. Germline loops: CDR1 LNHDA, CDR2 SQIVND (reference sequence). The CDR3 reads CASSILSYEQYF. CDR3 sequence (DNA): TGTGCCAGTAGTATTCTGTCCTACGAGCAGTACTTC.

The V call is TRBV4-1, the J call TRBJ1-2, with D tentatively TRBD1 (5 bases). In germline, CDR1 is MGHRA, CDR2 YSYEKL. The ends were cut back, 0 bases at V and 6 bases at J, with 14 bases in the middle. The CDR3 extends over 15 amino acids. For the CDR3, the DNA is TGCGCCAGCAGCCAAGATTTTGGGCTGGGGGATGGCTACACCTTC. Residues: CASSQDFGLGDGYTF.

The rearrangement links TRBV7-6 to TRBJ2-7, with D possibly being TRBD2 (6 bases). Germline CDR1 and CDR2: SGHVS and FNYEAQ. V was shortened by 6 bases and J by 4 bases, with 16 bases between the two germline ends. The CDR3 loop spans 14 amino acids. The CDR3 here is CASSQTGERYEQYF. The CDR3, as DNA: TGTGCCAGCAGTCAAACGGGGGAGCGTTACGAGCAGTACTTC.

The chain has TRBV28 and TRBJ1-2; 9 nucleotides line up with TRBD1. With V trimmed by 6 bases and J by 7 bases, 9 bases remained unmatched. Germline loops: CDR1 MDHEN, CDR2 SYDVKM. The CDR3 totals 14 residues. The CDR3 sequence: CASRPPQGAGGYTF. The CDR3 coding sequence is TGTGCCAGCAGACCTCCACAGGGGGCAGGTGGCTACACCTTC.

The chain uses TRBV4-2 and TRBJ2-7, with 8 positions matching TRBD2. Germline CDR1 reads LGHNA; CDR2 reads YNFKEQ. V trimming: 4 bases; J trimming: 0 bases; junction bases outside the gene matches: 8. The CDR3 loop spans 16 amino acids. As DNA, the CDR3 is TGTGCCAGCAGCCGAGAACTAGCGGCTAGCTCCTACGAGCAGTACTTC. Protein product: CASSRELAASSYEQYF.

The V gene is TRBV2, the J gene TRBJ1-2; D uncertain. This CDR3 spans 13 amino acids. CDR1 is SNHLY and CDR2 is FYNNEI in the germline V gene. The germline V and J ends were trimmed by 4 bases and 2 bases, with 8 bases remaining between them. DNA for the CDR3: TGTGCCAGCAGTGTAAGGCAGAACTATGGCTACACCTTC. Its translation: CASSVRQNYGYTF.

The chain uses TRBV10-3 and TRBJ2-1, with D possibly matching TRBD2 (5 bases). CDR3 size: 15 residues. Trimming stripped 0 bases from V and 8 bases from J, with 14 bases between. CDR1 ENHRY and CDR2 SYGVKD come from the germline V gene. The CDR3 is CAISESAGFEDEQFF. CDR3 in DNA: TGTGCCATCAGTGAGTCGGCGGGCTTCGAGGATGAGCAGTTCTTC.

The rearrangement links TRBV2 to TRBJ2-7, with TRBD2 matching 9 bases. After removal of 7 bases from V and 4 bases from J, the junction contained 8 bases not matched to a gene. The length of the CDR3 is 14 residues. CDR1 is SNHLY and CDR2 is FYNNEI in the germline V gene. CDR3 nucleotides: TGTGCCAGCAACGCTAGCGGGATGGTGTACGAGCAGTACTTC. Its protein is CASNASGMVYEQYF.

The chain has TRBV7-3 and TRBJ2-7, with 7 positions matching TRBD2. CDR3 length: 15 residues. Germline V gene data show CDR1 as SGHTA and CDR2 as FQGTGA. Trimming took 2 bases from V and 1 from J; bases not matched to a gene: 5. The CDR3 DNA reads TGTGCCAGCAGCTTAGGGTCTAGCGGATCCTACGAGCAGTACTTC. Translation: CASSLGSSGSYEQYF.